The T cell receptor beta chain described here comes from a study of molecular identifiers for immune sequencing clone quantification. About the research overall: In replicates, the authors split RNA from roughly 18,000 or 92,000 naive CD8 cells five ways and sequenced four. Broader study findings: Clonotypes topping 20 RNA copies carried over 97% of effector molecules but under 1% of naive ones.

TCRdb re-called the PCR reads through MiXCR, storing one row per CDR3 protein. The data hold 70,000 to 95,000 distinct CDR3 sequences, with roughly 19% observed a single time. Naive CD8 T cells were FACS-sorted by CD8+CD4-CCR7+CD45RA+ markers. This clonotype has a count of ten or more. What it binds is not known. The TCR comes from a human donor in good health. Some libraries in this study had Jurkat cell RNA spiked in. Sequencing input: naive CD8+ T cells from blood, with Jurkat cell RNA spiked in. Subset denoted: FACS-sorted CD8+CD4-CCR7+CD45RA+ naive T cells.

CDR3 loop: CAWSDRASYEQYF. The CDR3 DNA reads as TGTGCCTGGAGTGACCGGGCCTCCTACGAGCAGTACTTC. The chain carries TRBV30 and TRBJ2-7; unclear D gene. Looked up from germline, CDR1 is GTSNPN and CDR2 is SVGIG (reference sequence). Trimming cost V 1 base and J 0 bases, with 7 bases left between them. The CDR3 sequence is 13 residues long.